The table lists the clone carrying this T cell receptor (beta chain) with a count of one. This entry comes from a study of blood T cell repertoires in COVID-19. Original processing methods: Amplifying reference gene primers gave estimates of nucleated cell counts. Method: immunoSEQ multiplex PCR; TCRdb's copy keeps in-frame clones and lacks some. The DNA gave D and trimming, while V, J and clone size come from that table. Here the sample spans under 300,000 clones, about 85% being singletons. The CDR3 is 15 amino acids. Per germline, CDR1 SGHNT and CDR2 YENEEA. V was clipped by 5 bases and J by 6 bases; unmatched bases: 8.

The sequence derives from a human donor in a cohort sampled during active COVID-19. The chain is built from TRBV11-3 and TRBJ2-1, with 9 bases that match TRBD1. Sequenced: peripheral blood. DNA for the CDR3: TGTGCCAGCAGCGTCGGGACAGGGAGGGGCAATGAGCAGTTCTTC. Translating gives CASSVGTGRGNEQFF.